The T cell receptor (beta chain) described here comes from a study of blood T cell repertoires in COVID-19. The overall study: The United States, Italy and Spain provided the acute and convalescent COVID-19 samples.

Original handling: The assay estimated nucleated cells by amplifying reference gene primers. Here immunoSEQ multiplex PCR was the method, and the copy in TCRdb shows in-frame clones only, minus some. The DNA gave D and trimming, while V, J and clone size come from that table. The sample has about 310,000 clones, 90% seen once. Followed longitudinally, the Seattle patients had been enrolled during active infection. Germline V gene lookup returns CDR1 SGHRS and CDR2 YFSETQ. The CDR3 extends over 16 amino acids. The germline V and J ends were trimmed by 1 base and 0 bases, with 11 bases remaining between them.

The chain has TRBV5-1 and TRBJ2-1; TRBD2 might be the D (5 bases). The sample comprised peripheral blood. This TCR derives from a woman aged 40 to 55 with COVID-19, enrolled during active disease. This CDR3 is CASSLKAESSYNEQFF. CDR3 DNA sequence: TGCGCCAGCAGCTTGAAAGCGGAGAGCTCCTACAATGAGCAGTTCTTC.